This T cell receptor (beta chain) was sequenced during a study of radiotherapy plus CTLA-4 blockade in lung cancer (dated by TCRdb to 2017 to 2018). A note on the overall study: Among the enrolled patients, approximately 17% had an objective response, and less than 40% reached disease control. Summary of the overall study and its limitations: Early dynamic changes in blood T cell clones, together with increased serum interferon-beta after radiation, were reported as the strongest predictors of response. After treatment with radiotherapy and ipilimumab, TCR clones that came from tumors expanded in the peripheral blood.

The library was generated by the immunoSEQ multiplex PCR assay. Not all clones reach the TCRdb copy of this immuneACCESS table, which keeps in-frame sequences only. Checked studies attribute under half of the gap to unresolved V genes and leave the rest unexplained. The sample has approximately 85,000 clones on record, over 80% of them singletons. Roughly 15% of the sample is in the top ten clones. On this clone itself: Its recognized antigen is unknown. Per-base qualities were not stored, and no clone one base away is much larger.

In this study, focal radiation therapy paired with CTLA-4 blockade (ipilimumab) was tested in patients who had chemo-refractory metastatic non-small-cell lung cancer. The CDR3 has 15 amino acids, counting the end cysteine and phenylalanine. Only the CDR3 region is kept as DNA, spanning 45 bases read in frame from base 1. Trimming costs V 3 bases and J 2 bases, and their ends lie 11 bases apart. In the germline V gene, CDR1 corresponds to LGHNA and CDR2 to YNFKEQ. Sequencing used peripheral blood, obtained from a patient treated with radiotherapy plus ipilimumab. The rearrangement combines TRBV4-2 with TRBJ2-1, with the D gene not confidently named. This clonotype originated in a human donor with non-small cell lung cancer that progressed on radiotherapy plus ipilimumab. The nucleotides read TGTGCCAGCAGCCATACGACTGGAGCCTACAATGAGCAGTTCTTC. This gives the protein CASSHTTGAYNEQFF.